This TCR beta chain was obtained from a study of blood T cells in healthy people across ages. The study's findings and limits: In long-lived donors, naive CD4+ cell counts and diversity exceeded those of aged donors.

This clonotype occurred a few times. No antigen is known for it. Trimming took 2 bases from V and 4 from J, leaving 8 bases between them. The length of the CDR3 is 13 residues. In germline, CDR1 is SGHTA, CDR2 FQGNSA. For the second PCR, which ran for roughly 6 to 12 cycles, a sample-barcoded 5' primer and a J-beta primer mix were used. Each CDR3 protein is one row after TCRdb ran MiXCR on the 5' RACE reads. This sample has 760,000 or so distinct CDR3 sequences; about 25% occur once, and the top ten carry 9.4%. These data were also reused for a study on T cells of mothers and their children.

V and J are TRBV7-2 and TRBJ2-5, with D uncertain. Source material: blood. This TCR came from a boy younger than 18 in good health. The CDR3 DNA is TGTGCCAGCAGCTTAAGCCGGATAGAGACCCAGTACTTC. Translation: CASSLSRIETQYF.